What follows are 2 T cell receptor beta chains derived from one specimen sequenced in a study of T cell responses to AZD1222 COVID-19 vaccine. Sequencing was performed with immunoSEQ multiplex PCR; in TCRdb, only in-frame clones are kept and a portion is missing. Of tens of thousands of clones listed, 89% are singletons. Specimen: peripheral blood, collected 28 days after the second AZD1222 dose. Receptor source: an adult who received the AZD1222 COVID-19 vaccine.

V gene TRBV6-5 combines with J gene TRBJ2-7, with 7 bases aligning to TRBD1. The CDR3 is 13 residues long. The J segment lost 6 bases and the V segment lost 2 bases, leaving 4 bases of the junction unmatched. Germline assignment: CDR1 MNHEY and CDR2 SVGAGI. The CDR3: CASSYDRVSEQYV. In DNA form, the CDR3 reads TGTGCCAGCAGTTACGACAGGGTTTCCGAGCAGTACGTC.

V usage is TRBV29-1 and J usage is TRBJ2-3, with D perhaps assigned TRBD1 or TRBD2 (5 bases each). This CDR3 is built from 18 residues. Germline CDR1 reads SQVTM; CDR2 reads ANQGSEA. The germline V and J ends were trimmed by 4 bases and 4 bases, with 27 bases remaining between them. The CDR3 region has the DNA TGCAGCGTTGGTGGGGAGCTTGAGGGGTGGGAGAGTCCAGATACGCAGTATTTT. It yields the protein CSVGGELEGWESPDTQYF.